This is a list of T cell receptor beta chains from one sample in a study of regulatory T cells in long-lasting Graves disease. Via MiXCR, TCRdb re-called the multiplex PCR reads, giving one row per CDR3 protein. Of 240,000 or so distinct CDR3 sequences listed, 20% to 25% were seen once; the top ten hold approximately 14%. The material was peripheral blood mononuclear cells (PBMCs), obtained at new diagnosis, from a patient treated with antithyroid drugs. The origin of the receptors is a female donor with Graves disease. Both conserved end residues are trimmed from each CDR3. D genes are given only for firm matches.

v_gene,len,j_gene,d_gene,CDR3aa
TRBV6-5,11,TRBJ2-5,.,ASSYYLQETQY
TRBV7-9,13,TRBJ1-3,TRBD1,ASSTRTGSGNTIY
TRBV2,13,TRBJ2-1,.,ASSLRRGSYNEQF
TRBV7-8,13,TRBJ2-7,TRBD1,ASRSDRGTSYEQY
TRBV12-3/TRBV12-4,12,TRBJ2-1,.,ASSSARSYNEQF
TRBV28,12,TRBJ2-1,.,ASSLGQVYNEQF
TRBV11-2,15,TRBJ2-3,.,ASSLFSAMTSTDTQY
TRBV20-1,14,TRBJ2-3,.,SARDFAGLITDTQY
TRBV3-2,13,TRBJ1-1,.,ASSQVMRVNTEAF
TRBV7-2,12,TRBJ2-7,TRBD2,ASSSPTRRGEQY
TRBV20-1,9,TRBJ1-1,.,SARRNTEAF